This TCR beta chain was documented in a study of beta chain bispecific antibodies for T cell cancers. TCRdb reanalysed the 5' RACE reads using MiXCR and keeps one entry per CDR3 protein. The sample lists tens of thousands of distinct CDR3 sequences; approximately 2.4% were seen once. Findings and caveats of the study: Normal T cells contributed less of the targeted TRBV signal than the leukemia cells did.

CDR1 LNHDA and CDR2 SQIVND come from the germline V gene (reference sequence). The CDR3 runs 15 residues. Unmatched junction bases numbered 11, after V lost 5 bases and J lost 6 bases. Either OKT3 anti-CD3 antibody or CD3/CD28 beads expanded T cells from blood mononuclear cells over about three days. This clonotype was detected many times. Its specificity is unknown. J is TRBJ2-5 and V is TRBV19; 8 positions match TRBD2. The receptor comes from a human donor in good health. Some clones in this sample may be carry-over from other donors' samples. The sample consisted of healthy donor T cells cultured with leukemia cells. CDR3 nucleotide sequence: TGTGCCAGTAGTGTAACCGGGACTAGTCGGCAGACCCAGTACTTC. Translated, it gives CASSVTGTSRQTQYF.